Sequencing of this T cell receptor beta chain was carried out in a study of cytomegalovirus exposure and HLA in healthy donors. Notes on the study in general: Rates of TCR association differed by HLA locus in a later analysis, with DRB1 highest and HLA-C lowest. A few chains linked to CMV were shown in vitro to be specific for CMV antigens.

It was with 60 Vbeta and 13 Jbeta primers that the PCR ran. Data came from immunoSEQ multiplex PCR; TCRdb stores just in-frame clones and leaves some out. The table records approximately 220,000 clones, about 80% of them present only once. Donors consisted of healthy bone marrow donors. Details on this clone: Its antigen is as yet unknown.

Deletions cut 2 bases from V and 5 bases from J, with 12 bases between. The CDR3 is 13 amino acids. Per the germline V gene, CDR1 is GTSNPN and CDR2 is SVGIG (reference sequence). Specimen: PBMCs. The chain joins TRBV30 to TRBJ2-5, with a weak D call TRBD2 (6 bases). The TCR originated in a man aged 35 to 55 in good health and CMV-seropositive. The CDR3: CAWSRLEGETQYF. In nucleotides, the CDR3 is TGTGCCTGGAGTCGGCTGGAGGGGGAGACCCAGTACTTC.